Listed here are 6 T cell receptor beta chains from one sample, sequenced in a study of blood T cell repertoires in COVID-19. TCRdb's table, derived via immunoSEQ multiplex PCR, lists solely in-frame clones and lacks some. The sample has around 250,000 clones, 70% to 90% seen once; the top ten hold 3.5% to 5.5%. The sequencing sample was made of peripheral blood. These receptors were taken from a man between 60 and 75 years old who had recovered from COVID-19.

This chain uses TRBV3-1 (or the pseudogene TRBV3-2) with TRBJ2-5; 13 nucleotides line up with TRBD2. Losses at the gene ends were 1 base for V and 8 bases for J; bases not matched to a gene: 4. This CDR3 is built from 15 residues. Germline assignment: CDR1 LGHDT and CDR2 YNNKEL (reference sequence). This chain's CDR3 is CASSQGRTSGRTQYF. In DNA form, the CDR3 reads TGTGCCAGCAGCCAAGGCCGGACTAGCGGGAGAACCCAGTACTTC.

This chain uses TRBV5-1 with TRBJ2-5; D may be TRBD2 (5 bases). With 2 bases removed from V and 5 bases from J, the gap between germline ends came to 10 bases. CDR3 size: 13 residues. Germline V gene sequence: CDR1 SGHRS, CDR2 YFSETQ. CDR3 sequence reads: CASSLHVAETQYF. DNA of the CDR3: TGCGCCAGCAGCTTACACGTAGCGGAGACCCAGTACTTC. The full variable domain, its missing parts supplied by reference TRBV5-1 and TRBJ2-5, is KAGVTQTPRYLIKTRGQQVTLSCSPISGHRSVSWYQQTPGQGLQFLFEYFSETQRNKGNFPGRFSGRQFSNSRSEMNVSTLELGDSALYLCASSLHVAETQYFGPGTRLLVL.

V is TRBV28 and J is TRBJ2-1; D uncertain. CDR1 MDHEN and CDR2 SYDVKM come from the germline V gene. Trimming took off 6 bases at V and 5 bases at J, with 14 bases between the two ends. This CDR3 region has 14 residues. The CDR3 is CASSAPPLNNEQFF. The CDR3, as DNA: TGTGCCAGCAGCGCCCCCCCGCTAAACAATGAGCAGTTCTTC.

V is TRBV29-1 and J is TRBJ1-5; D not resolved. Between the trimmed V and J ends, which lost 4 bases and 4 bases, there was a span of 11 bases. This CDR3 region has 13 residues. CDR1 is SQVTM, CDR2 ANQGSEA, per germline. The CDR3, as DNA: TGCAGCGTTGTCATCGGGGAAAATCAGCCCCAGCATTTT. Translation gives CSVVIGENQPQHF.

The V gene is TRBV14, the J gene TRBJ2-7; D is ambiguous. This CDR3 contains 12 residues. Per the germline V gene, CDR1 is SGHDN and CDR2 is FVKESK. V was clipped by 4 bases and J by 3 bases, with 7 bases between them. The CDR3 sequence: CASSPQNYEQYF. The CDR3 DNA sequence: TGTGCCAGCAGCCCCCAGAACTACGAGCAGTACTTC.

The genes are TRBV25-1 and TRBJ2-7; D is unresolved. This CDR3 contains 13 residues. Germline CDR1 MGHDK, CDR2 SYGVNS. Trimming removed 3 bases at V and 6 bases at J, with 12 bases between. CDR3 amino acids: CASSDPEQSEQYF. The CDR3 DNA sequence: TGTGCCAGCAGTGACCCCGAACAGTCCGAGCAGTACTTC.